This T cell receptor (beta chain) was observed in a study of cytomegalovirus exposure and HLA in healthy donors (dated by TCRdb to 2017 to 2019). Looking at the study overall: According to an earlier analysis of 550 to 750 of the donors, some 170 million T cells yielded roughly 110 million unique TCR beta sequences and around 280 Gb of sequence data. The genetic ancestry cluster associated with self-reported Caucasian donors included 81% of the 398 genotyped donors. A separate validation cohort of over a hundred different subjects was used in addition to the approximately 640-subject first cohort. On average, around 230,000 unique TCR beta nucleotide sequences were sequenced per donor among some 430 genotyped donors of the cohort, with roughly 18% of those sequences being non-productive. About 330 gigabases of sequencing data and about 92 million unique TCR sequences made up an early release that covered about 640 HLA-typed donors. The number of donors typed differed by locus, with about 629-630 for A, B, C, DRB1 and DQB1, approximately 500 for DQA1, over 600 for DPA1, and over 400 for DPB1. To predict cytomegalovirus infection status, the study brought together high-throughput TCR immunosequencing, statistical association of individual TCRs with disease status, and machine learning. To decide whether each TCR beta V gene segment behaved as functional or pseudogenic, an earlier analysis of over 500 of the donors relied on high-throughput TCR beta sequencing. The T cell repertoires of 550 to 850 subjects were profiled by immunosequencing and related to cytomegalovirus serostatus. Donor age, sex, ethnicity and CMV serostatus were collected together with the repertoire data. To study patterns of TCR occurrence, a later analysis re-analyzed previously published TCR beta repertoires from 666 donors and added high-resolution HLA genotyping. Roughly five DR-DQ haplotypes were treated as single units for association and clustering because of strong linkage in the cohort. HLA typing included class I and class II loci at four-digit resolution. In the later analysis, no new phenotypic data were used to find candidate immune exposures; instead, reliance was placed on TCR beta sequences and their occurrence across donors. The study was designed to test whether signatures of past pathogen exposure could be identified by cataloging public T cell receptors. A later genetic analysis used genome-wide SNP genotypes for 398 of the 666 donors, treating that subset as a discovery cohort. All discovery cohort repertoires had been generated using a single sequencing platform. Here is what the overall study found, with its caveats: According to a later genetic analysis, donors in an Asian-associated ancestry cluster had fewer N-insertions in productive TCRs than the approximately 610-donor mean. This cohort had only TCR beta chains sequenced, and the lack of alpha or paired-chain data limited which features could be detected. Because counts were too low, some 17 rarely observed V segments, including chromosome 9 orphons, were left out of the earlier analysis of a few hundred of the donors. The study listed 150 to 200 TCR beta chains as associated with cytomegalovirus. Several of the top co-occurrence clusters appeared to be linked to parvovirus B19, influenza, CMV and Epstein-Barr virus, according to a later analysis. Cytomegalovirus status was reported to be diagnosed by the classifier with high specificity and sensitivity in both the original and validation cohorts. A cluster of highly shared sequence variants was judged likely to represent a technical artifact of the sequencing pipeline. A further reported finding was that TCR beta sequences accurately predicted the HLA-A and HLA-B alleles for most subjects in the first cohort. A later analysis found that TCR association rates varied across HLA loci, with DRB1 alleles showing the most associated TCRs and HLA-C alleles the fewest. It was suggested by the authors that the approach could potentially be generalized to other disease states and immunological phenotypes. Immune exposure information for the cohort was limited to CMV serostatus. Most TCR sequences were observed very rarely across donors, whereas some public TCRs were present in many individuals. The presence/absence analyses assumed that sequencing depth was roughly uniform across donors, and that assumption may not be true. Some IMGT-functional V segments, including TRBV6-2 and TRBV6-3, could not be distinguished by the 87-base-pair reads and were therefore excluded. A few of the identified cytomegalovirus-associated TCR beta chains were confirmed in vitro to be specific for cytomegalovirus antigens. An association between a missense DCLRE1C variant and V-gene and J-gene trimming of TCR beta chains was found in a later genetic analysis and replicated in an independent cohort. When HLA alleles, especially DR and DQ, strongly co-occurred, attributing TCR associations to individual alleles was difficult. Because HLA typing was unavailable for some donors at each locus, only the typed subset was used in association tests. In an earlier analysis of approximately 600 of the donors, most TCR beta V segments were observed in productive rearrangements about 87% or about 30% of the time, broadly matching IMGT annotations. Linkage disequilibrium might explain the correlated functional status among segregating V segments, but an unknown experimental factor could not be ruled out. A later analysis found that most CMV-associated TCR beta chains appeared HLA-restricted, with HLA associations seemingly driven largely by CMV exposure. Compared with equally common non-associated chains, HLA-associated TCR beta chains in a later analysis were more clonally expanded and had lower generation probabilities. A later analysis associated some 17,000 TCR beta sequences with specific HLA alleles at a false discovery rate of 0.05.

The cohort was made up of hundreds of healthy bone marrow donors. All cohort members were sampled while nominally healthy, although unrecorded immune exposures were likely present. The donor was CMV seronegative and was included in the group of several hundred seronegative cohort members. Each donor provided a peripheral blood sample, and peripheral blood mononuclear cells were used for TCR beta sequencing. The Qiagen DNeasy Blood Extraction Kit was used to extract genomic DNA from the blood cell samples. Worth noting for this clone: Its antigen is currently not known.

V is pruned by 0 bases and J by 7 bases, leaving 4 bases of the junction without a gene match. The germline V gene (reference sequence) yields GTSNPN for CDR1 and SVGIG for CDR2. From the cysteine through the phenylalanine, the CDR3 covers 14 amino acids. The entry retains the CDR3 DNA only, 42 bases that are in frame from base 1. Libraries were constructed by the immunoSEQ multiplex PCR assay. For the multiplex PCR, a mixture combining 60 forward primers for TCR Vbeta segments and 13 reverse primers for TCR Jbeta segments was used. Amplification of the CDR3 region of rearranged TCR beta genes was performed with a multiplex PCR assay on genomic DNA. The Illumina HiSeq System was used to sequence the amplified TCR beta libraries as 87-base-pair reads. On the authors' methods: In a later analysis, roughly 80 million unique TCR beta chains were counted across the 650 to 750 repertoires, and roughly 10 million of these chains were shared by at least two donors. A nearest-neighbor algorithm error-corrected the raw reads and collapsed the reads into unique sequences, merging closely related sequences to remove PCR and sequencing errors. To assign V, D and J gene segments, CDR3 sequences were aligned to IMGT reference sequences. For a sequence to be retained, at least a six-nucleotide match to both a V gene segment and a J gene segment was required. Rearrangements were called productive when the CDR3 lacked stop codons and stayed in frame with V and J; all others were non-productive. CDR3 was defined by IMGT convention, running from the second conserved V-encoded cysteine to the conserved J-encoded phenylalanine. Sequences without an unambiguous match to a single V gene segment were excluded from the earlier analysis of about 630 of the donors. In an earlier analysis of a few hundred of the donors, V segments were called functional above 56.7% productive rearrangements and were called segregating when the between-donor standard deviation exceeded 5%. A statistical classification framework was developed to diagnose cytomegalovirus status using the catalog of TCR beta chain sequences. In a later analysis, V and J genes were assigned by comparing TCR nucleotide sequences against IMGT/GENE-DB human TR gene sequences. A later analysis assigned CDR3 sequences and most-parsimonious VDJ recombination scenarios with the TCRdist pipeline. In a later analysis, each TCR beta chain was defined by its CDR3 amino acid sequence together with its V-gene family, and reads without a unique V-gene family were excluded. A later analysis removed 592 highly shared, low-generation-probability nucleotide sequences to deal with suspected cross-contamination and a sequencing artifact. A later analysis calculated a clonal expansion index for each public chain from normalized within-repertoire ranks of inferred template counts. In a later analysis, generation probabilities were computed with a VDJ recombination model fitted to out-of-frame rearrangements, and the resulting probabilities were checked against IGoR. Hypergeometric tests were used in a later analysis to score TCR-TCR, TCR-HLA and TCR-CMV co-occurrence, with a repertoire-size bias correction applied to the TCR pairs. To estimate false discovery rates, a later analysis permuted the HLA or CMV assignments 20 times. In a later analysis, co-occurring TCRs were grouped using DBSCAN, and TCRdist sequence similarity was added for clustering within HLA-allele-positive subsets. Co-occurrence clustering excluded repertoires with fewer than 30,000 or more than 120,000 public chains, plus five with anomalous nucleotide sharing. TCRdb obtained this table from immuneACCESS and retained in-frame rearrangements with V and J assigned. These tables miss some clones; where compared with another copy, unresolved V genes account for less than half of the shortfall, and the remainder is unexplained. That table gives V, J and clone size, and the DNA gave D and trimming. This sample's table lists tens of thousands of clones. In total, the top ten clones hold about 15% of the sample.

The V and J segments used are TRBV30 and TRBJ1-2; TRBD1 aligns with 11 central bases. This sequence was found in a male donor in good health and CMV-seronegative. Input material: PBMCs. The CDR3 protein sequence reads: CAWSVLDRGPGYTF. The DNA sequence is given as TGTGCCTGGAGTGTACTGGACAGGGGGCCTGGCTACACCTTC.